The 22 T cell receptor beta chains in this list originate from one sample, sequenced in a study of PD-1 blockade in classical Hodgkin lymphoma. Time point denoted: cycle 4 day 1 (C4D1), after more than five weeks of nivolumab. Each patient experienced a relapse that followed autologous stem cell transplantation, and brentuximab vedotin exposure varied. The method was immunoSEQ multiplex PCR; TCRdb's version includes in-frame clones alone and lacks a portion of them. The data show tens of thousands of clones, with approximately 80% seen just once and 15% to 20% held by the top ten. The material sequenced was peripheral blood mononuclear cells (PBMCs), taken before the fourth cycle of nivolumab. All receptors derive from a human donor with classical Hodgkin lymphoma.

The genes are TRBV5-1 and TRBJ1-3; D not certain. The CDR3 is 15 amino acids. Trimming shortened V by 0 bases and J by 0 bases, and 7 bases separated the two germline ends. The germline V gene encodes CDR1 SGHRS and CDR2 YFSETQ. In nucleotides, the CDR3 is TGCGCCAGCAGCTTGGTGGGAGGCTCTGGAAACACCATATATTTT. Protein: CASSLVGGSGNTIYF.

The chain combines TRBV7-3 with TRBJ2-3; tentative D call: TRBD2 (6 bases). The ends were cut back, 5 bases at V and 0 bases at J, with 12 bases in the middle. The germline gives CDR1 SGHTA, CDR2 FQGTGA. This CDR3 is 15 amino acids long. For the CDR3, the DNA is TGTGCCAGCAGCGCCTTAGCGGTTAGCACAGATACGCAGTATTTT. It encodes CASSALAVSTDTQYF. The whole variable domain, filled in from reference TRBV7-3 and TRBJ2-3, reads GAGVSQTPSNKVTEKGKYVELRCDPISGHTALYWYRQSLGQGPEFLIYFQGTGAADDSGLPNDRFFAVRPEGSVSTLKIQRTERGDSAVYLCASSALAVSTDTQYFGPGTRLTVL.

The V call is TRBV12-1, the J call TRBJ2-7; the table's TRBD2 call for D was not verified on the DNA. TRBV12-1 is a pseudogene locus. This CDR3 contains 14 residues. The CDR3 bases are TGTGCCAGCAGCTGGGGACTTAGCTCCTACGAGCAGTACTTC. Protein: CASSWGLSSYEQYF.

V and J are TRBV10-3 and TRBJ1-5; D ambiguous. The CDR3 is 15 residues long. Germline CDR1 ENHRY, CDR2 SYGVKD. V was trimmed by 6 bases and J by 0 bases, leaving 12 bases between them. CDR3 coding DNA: TGTGCCATCAGGGGGTCAGAATATAGCAATCAGCCCCAGCATTTT. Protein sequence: CAIRGSEYSNQPQHF.

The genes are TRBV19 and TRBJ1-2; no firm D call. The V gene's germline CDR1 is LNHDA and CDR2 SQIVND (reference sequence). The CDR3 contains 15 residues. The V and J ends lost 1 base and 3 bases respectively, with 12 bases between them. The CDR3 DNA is TGTGCCAGTAGTATAGCGGCGGGGAGGGACTATGGCTACACCTTC. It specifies CASSIAAGRDYGYTF.

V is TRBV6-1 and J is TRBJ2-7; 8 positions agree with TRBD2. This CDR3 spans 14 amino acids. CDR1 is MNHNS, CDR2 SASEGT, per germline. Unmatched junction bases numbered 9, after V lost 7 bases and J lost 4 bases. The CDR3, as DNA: TGTGCCAGCATCTCGGGAGGGCCTGGATACGAGCAGTACTTC. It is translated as CASISGGPGYEQYF.

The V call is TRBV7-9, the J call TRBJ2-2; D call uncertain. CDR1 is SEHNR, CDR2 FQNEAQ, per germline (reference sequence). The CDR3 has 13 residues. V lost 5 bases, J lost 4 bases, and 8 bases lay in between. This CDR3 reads CASSLTSTGELFF. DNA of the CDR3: TGTGCCAGCAGCCTCACGAGCACCGGGGAGCTGTTTTTT.

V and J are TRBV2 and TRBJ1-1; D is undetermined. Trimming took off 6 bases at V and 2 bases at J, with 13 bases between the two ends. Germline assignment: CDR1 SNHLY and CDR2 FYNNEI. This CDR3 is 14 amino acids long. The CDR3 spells CASRALDGNTEAFF. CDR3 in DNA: TGTGCCAGCAGGGCTTTGGACGGCAACACTGAAGCTTTCTTT. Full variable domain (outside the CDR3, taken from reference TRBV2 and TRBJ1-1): EPEVTQTPSHQVTQMGQEVILRCVPISNHLYFYWYRQILGQKVEFLVSFYNNEISEKSEIFDDQFSVERPDGSNFTLKIRSTKLEDSAMYFCASRALDGNTEAFFGQGTRLTVV.

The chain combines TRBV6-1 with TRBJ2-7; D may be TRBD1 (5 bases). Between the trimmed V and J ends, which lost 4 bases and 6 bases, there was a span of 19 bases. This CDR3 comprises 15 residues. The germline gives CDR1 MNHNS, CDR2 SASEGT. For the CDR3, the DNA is TGTGCCAGCAGTGGATTCCGGGCCCTCCAGGGCGAGCAGTACTTC. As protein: CASSGFRALQGEQYF.

CDR3 loop: CASSWGQIQETQYF. In DNA form, the CDR3 reads TGTGCCAGCAGCTGGGGACAGATCCAAGAGACCCAGTACTTC. V usage is TRBV5-4 and J usage is TRBJ2-5; 7 bases fit TRBD1. Germline V gene sequence: CDR1 SGHNT, CDR2 YYREEE (reference sequence). The CDR3 consists of 14 residues. The J segment lost 1 base and the V segment lost 3 bases, leaving 3 bases of the junction unmatched.

The CDR3 DNA is TGCAGCGCCAACCCCGCCGGGACAGGGGCTGACGAGCAGTACTTC. Protein sequence: CSANPAGTGADEQYF. The chain is built from TRBV29-1 and TRBJ2-7, with 10 positions matching TRBD1. Germline assignment: CDR1 SQVTM and CDR2 ANQGSEA. Losses at the gene ends were 7 bases for V and 5 bases for J; bases not matched to a gene: 14. The CDR3 is 15 amino acids.

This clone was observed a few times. The CDR3 coding sequence is TGTGCCACCTGGTTTTGGTACGAGCAGTACTTC. This gives the protein CATWFWYEQYF. The genes are TRBV6-5 and TRBJ2-7; the D is unclear. V was cut by 10 bases and J by 4 bases, with 11 bases left in between. Germline loops: CDR1 MNHEY, CDR2 SVGAGI. This CDR3 region has 11 residues.

The DNA for the CDR3 is TGTGCCACCAGCAGAGATATTTCGGGGGCAGGGCGGGCCGGGGAGCTGTTTTTT. Its protein is CATSRDISGAGRAGELFF. The chain recombines TRBV15 with TRBJ2-2; D might be TRBD1 or TRBD2, each matching 6 bases. Germline CDR1 LNHNV, CDR2 YYDKDF (reference sequence). V was shortened by 0 bases and J by 6 bases, with 20 bases between the two germline ends. The CDR3 has 18 amino acids.

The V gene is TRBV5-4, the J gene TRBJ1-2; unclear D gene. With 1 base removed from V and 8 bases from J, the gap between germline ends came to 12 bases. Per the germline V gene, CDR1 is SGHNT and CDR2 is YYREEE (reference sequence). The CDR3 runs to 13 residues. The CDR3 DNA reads TGTGCCAGCAGCTTGCCTAATCAAGGGGGCTACACCTTC. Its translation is CASSLPNQGGYTF.

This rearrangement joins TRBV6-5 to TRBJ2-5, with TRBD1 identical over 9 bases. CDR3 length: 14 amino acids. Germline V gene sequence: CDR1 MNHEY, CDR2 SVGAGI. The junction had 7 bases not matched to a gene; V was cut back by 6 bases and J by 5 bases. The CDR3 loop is CASRTTGGGETQYF. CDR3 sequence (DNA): TGTGCCAGCAGAACTACAGGGGGCGGGGAGACCCAGTACTTC.

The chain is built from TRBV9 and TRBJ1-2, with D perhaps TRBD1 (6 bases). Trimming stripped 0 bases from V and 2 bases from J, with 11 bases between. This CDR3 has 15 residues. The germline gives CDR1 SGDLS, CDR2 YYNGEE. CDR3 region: CASSVEPGQNYGYTF. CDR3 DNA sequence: TGTGCCAGCAGCGTAGAACCTGGACAGAACTATGGCTACACCTTC.

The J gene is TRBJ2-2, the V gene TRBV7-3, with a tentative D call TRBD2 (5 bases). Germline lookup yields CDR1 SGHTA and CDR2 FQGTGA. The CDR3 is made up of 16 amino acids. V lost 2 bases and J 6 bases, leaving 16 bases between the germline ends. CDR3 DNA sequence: TGTGCCAGCAGCTTAGGGCGGGCAATGAGTCCCGGGGAGCTGTTTTTT. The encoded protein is CASSLGRAMSPGELFF.

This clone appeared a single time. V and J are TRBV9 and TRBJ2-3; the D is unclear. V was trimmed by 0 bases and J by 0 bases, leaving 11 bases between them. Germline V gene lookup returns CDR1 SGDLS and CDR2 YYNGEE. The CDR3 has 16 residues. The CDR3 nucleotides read TGTGCCAGCAGCGTAGAGGGTCCTCCGAGCACAGATACGCAGTATTTT. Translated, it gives CASSVEGPPSTDTQYF.

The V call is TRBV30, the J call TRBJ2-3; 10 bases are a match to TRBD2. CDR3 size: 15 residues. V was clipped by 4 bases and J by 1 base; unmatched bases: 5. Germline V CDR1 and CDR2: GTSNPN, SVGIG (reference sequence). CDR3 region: CAWKRLAGGTDTQYF. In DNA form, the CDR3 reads TGTGCCTGGAAACGCCTAGCGGGGGGCACAGATACGCAGTATTTT.

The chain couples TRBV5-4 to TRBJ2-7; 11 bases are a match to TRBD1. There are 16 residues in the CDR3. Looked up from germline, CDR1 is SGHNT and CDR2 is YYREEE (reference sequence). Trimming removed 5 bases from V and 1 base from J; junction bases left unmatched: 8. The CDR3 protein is CASSIGQGAISYEQYF. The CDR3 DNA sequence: TGTGCCAGCAGTATCGGACAGGGGGCTATTTCCTACGAGCAGTACTTC.

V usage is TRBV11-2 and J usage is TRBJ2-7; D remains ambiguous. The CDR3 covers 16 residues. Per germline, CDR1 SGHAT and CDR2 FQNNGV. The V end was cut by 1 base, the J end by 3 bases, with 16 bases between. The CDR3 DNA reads TGTGCCAGCAGCTTAGGAACGCTCCGCTTCCACTACGAGCAGTACTTC. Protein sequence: CASSLGTLRFHYEQYF.

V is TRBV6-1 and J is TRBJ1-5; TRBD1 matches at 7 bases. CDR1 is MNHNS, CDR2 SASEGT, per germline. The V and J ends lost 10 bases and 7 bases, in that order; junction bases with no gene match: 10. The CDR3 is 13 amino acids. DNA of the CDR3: TGTGCCACGAGTACAGGGGTGAGGCAGCCCCAGCATTTT. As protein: CATSTGVRQPQHF.